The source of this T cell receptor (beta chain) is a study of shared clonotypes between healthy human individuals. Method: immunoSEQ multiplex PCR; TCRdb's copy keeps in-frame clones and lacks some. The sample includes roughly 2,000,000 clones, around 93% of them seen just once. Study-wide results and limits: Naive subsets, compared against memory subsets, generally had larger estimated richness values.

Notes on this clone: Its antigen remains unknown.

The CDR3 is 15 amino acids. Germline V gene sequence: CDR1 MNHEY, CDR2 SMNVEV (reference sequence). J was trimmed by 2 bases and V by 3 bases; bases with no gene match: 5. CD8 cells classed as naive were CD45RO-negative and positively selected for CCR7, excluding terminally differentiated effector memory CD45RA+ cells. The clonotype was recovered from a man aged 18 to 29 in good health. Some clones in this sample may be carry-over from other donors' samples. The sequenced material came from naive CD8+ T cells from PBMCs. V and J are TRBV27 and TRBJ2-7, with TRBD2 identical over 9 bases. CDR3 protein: CASSFSGRTTYEQYF. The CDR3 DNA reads TGTGCCAGCAGTTTCAGCGGGAGGACAACCTACGAGCAGTACTTC.